The sequence of this T cell receptor (beta chain) was determined in a study of patients and donors after allogeneic stem cell transplantation. This clonotype appeared a few times. This CDR3 is 15 amino acids long. Trimming cost V 2 bases and J 4 bases; bases outside gene matches: 7. The germline V gene has CDR1 DFQATT and CDR2 SNEGSKA (reference sequence). TCRdb re-called the RT-PCR reads with MiXCR, one entry per CDR3 protein. The sample shows 200,000 to 250,000 distinct CDR3 sequences, around 14% of them seen only once. Sequencing was carried out using blood, either unsorted or a sorted T cell fraction (not recorded which). This chain links TRBV20-1 with TRBJ2-3, with 9 nucleotides matching TRBD2. This receptor was taken from a human donor who was either an allogeneic HSCT recipient or a stem cell or donor lymphocyte infusion donor (not recorded which). It is not recorded whose cells these are; they may come from a transplant donor. This CDR3 reads CSARWLAGKADTQYF. The CDR3 bases are TGCAGTGCTAGATGGCTAGCGGGAAAGGCAGATACGCAGTATTTT.